The text below deals with one T cell receptor (beta chain). Its antigen is not identified. This sample is part of a study of T cell responses to AZD1222 COVID-19 vaccine. TCRdb's copy holds only in-frame clones and misses some; the assay was immunoSEQ multiplex PCR. The repertoire includes 130,000 or so clones, 90% to 95% of them detected once, and 0.91% sits in the top ten. Study-wide results and caveats: Compared with day 0, the breadth and depth of the Spike-specific TCR repertoire rose significantly after two doses of AZD1222.

Trimming removed 0 bases from V and 7 bases from J, with 10 bases in between. The CDR3 sequence is 13 residues long. Germline V gene data show CDR1 as SGHNT and CDR2 as YYREEE (reference sequence). The source was peripheral blood, collected on day 0 of MenACWY control vaccination. This receptor was identified in an adult in good health. The chain is built from TRBV5-4 and TRBJ2-5; unclear D gene. The CDR3 bases are TGTGCCAGCAGCTTGGACGTCATGGGGACCCAGTACTTC. It yields the protein CASSLDVMGTQYF.